This T cell receptor (beta chain) was obtained from a study of radiotherapy plus CTLA-4 blockade in lung cancer. Generated by immunoSEQ multiplex PCR, the TCRdb table keeps only in-frame clones and is missing some. This table holds approximately 52,000 clones, about 76% found once. Trimming removed 6 bases from V and 4 bases from J; junction bases left unmatched: 9. CDR3 size: 15 residues. Germline CDR1 is SQVTM and CDR2 is ANQGSEA. The sequencing here drew on peripheral blood, taken from a patient treated with radiotherapy plus ipilimumab. The chain recombines TRBV29-1 with TRBJ2-1; 10 nucleotides align to TRBD2. This clonotype was obtained from a human donor with non-small cell lung cancer whose response to radiotherapy plus ipilimumab could not be evaluated. CDR3 in amino acids: CSVAGLADPYNEQFF. The CDR3 DNA sequence: TGCAGCGTCGCTGGACTAGCGGATCCATACAATGAGCAGTTCTTC.